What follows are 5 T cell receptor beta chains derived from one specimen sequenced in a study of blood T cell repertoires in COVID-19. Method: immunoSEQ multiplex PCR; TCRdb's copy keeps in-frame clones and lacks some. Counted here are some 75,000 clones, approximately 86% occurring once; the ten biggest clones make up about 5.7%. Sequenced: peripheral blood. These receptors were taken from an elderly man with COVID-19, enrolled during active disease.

The CDR3 DNA is TGTGCCAGCAGTTTAACATTCTGGCAGGGTGCTTTCTTT. Translation gives CASSLTFWQGAFF. The V gene is TRBV27, the J gene TRBJ1-1; tentatively, D is TRBD1 (5 bases). This CDR3 contains 13 residues. Germline V gives CDR1 MNHEY, CDR2 SMNVEV (reference sequence). Trimming stripped 2 bases from V and 11 bases from J, with 15 bases between.

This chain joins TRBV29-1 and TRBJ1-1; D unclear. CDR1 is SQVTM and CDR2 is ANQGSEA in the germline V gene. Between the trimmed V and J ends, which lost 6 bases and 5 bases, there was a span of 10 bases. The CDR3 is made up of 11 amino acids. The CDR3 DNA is TGCAGCGTGGGAGGGAGGACTGAAGCTTTCTTT. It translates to CSVGGRTEAFF. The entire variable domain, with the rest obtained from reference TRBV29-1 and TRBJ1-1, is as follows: SAVISQKPSRDICQRGTSLTIQCQVDSQVTMMFWYRQQPGQSLTLIATANQGSEATYESGFVIDKFPISRPNLTFSTLTVSNMSPEDSSIYLCSVGGRTEAFFGQGTRLTVV.

CDR3 nucleotide sequence: TGTGCCAGCAGCTTAGCGCGGACTTACGGGCCGGGACAGGCCTATGGCTACACCTTC. It specifies CASSLARTYGPGQAYGYTF. This sequence joins TRBV7-2 and TRBJ1-2; TRBD1 aligns across 8 bases. The trim removed 0 bases at V and 4 bases at J, leaving 16 bases unmatched. The germline gives CDR1 SGHTA, CDR2 FQGNSA. This CDR3 is built from 19 residues.

This CDR3 is CASRPAGGSPEQFF. The CDR3 nucleotides read TGTGCCAGTCGTCCAGCGGGGGGATCACCCGAGCAGTTCTTC. The rearrangement links TRBV19 to TRBJ2-1, with 9 nucleotides matching TRBD2. Germline lookup yields CDR1 LNHDA and CDR2 SQIVND (reference sequence). This CDR3 contains 14 residues. J was trimmed by 10 bases and V by 8 bases; bases with no gene match: 12.

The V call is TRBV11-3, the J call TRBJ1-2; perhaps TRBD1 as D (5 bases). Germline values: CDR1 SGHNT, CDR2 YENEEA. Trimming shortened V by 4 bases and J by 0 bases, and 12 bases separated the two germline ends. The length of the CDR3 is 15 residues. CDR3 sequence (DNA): TGTGCCAGCAGCTCCGGGGGGGTTTCTAACTATGGCTACACCTTC. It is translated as CASSSGGVSNYGYTF.